The T cell receptor beta chain described here comes from a study of a mutant IDH1 vaccine in newly diagnosed glioma. For the study at large: Before enrollment, the patients had been treated with radiotherapy alone, temozolomide alone, or both together. Most of them had received both.

Described time point: week 35, safety follow-up. Every single dose of the vaccine, 300 ug of mutant IDH1 20-mer peptide, came with topical imiquimod. During weeks 1, 3, 5, 7, 11, 15, 19 and 23, patients received eight vaccinations. Germline V CDR1 and CDR2: KGHSH, LQKENI. The germline V and J ends were trimmed by 6 bases and 5 bases, with 19 bases remaining between them. This CDR3 is 15 amino acids long. Study conclusions and caveats: Patients mounted vaccine-induced immune responses in approximately 94% of cases.

The protocol was immunoSEQ multiplex PCR, while the TCRdb copy is restricted to in-frame clones and leaves out a portion. This sample has some 46,000 clones; 85% to 95% occur once, and the top ten carry about 2.3%. For this clone: Its antigen is undetermined.

The TCR sequence derives from a middle-aged man with glioma. The material was PBMCs, obtained from a glioma patient whose treatment included an IDH1 peptide vaccine. V and J are TRBV18 and TRBJ1-1, with D unresolved. CDR3: CASSEGLGSVTEAFF. In DNA, the CDR3 is TGTGCCAGCTCCGAGGGTCTGGGTTCGGTGACTGAAGCTTTCTTT.